This TCR beta chain originates from a study of cytomegalovirus exposure and HLA in healthy donors. Study-level points and caveats: In vitro, a few CMV-associated chains proved specific for CMV antigens.

This CDR3 has 15 residues. Germline V gene lookup returns CDR1 SGHTA and CDR2 FQGNSA. Losses at the gene ends were 1 base for V and 6 bases for J; bases not matched to a gene: 3. Amplification used 60 Vbeta primers and 13 Jbeta primers. The method was immunoSEQ multiplex PCR; TCRdb's version includes in-frame clones alone and lacks a portion of them. Of more than 80,000 clones detected, 64% appear once; the ten largest clones hold roughly 2.5%. In the case of this clone: The target antigen is unknown.

The genes are TRBV7-2 and TRBJ1-5, with 10 bases lining up with TRBD1. The TCR sequence derives from a human donor in good health. The sequenced sample was PBMCs. DNA for the CDR3: TGTGCCAGCAGCTTAGGGGACAGGGGAAGTCAGCCCCAGCATTTT. Translating gives CASSLGDRGSQPQHF. Full variable domain (rest looked up from reference TRBV7-2 and TRBJ1-5): GAGVSQSPSNKVTEKGKDVELRCDPISGHTALYWYRQSLGQGLEFLIYFQGNSAPDKSGLPSDRFSAERTGGSVSTLTIQRTQQEDSAVYLCASSLGDRGSQPQHFGDGTRLSIL.